These 17 T cell receptor beta chains share one sample of origin, sequenced in a study of response to subunit inactivated influenza vaccine. TCRdb redid the calling of the RT-PCR reads with MiXCR, one entry per CDR3 protein. In the table there are approximately 200,000 distinct CDR3 sequences, roughly an eighth of which are singletons. The sample here was CD8+ T cells sorted from PBMCs, taken more than 4 days after vaccination. Receptor source: a man over 45 who received an inactivated influenza vaccine.

In its sample, this clonotype was seen a few times. The V gene is TRBV5-1, the J gene TRBJ2-1; the match to TRBD2 covers 7 bases. Per germline, CDR1 SGHRS and CDR2 YFSETQ. The CDR3 loop spans 14 amino acids. Trimming removed 3 bases from V and 4 bases from J; junction bases left unmatched: 4. CDR3 residues: CASSYTSEYNEQFF. The CDR3 coding sequence is TGCGCCAGCAGCTATACTAGCGAGTACAATGAGCAGTTCTTC.

The chain couples TRBV4-1 to TRBJ2-5; 11 nucleotides agree with TRBD2. J gave up 3 bases and V 5 bases, and 5 bases lay outside the gene matches. CDR3 length: 15 amino acids. Germline lookup yields CDR1 MGHRA and CDR2 YSYEKL. The CDR3 spells CASSTSGGRKETQYF. The CDR3 coding sequence is TGCGCCAGCAGCACTAGCGGGGGTAGAAAAGAGACCCAGTACTTC.

The genes are TRBV27 and TRBJ2-7; TRBD1 matches 7 bases. The CDR3 covers 14 residues. CDR1 and CDR2 (germline): MNHEY, SMNVEV (reference sequence). Trimming removed 6 bases from V and 3 bases from J; junction bases left unmatched: 8. CDR3 in DNA: TGTGCCAGCAGCTGGGCCAGACAGGGCTACGAGCAGTACTTC. Protein sequence: CASSWARQGYEQYF.

This rearrangement joins TRBV4-2 to TRBJ1-5; 7 nucleotides agree with TRBD1. The germline V gene encodes CDR1 LGHNA and CDR2 YNFKEQ. V gave up 0 bases and J gave up 4 bases; unmatched junction bases: 6. The CDR3 is 16 residues long. The CDR3 is CASSQEDGDRNQPQHF. The CDR3 DNA follows: TGTGCCAGCAGCCAAGAGGACGGGGACAGAAATCAGCCCCAGCATTTT.

Notes on this clonotype: This may stem from a read error, because a much larger clone lies one nucleotide away. The gene calls are TRBV9 and TRBJ1-1; possibly TRBD1 for D (6 bases). The germline V gene encodes CDR1 SGDLS and CDR2 YYNGEE. This CDR3 is 15 amino acids long. V dropped 4 bases and J dropped 4 bases, with 17 bases sitting between them. The CDR3 sequence: CASSPGRGGVTEAFF. The DNA of the CDR3 is TGTGCCAGCAGCCCCGGTCGGGGGGGCGTCACTGAAGCTTTCTTT.

This clonotype was found a few times. The V gene is TRBV7-9, the J gene TRBJ2-4, with D unclear. Trimming took off 1 base at V and 0 bases at J, with 10 bases between the two ends. From germline, CDR1 is SEHNR and CDR2 FQNEAQ (reference sequence). CDR3 length equals 16 residues. The chain's CDR3 is CASSLGSSIAKNIQYF. CDR3 nucleotide sequence: TGTGCCAGCAGCTTAGGGTCTTCTATAGCCAAAAACATTCAGTACTTC.

This clonotype was observed many times. This rearrangement joins TRBV29-1 to TRBJ2-1; no reliable D call. V was pared by 3 bases and J by 1 base, with 4 bases between. CDR1 and CDR2 from the germline V gene are SQVTM and ANQGSEA. CDR3 length: 12 residues. The CDR3 bases are TGCAGCGTTGACCAGTCCTACAATGAGCAGTTCTTC. Protein sequence: CSVDQSYNEQFF.

V is TRBV9 and J is TRBJ1-1, with D unclear. V was cut by 5 bases and J by 4 bases, with 15 bases left in between. Germline loops: CDR1 SGDLS, CDR2 YYNGEE. CDR3 length: 14 residues. The CDR3 DNA sequence: TGTGCCAGCAGACCGACGGACGGGAGCACTGAAGCTTTCTTT. Its translation: CASRPTDGSTEAFF.

Ten or more counts support this clonotype. J is TRBJ2-5 and V is TRBV7-8, with 15 bases fitting TRBD2. Trimming took 5 bases from V and 5 from J; bases not matched to a gene: 3. Germline loops: CDR1 SGHVS, CDR2 FQNEAQ. CDR3 size: 15 residues. CDR3 in amino acids: CASSPGTSGRETQYF. In nucleotides, the CDR3 is TGTGCCAGCAGCCCCGGGACTAGCGGGAGGGAGACCCAGTACTTC.

This clonotype was seen more than once but under ten times. This chain uses TRBV12-3 or TRBV12-4 with TRBJ1-1, with D tentatively TRBD1 (5 bases). Trimming removed 8 bases from V and 0 bases from J, with 7 bases in between. The CDR3 spans 12 residues. The DNA of the CDR3 is TGTGCCAGCGAAGGGGTGAACACTGAAGCTTTCTTT. Translated, it gives CASEGVNTEAFF.

The chain has TRBV4-3 and TRBJ2-1, with TRBD2 as a possible D gene (6 bases). This CDR3 contains 15 residues. CDR1 is LGHNA, CDR2 YSLEER, per germline. V was pared by 1 base and J by 0 bases, with 7 bases between. The CDR3, as DNA: TGCGCCAGCAGCCAAGGTAGCGGCTCCTACAATGAGCAGTTCTTC. This encodes CASSQGSGSYNEQFF.

The chain employs TRBV6-1 and TRBJ2-3; no reliable D call. V dropped 5 bases and J dropped 4 bases, with 22 bases sitting between them. This CDR3 is 17 amino acids long. CDR1 MNHNS and CDR2 SASEGT come from the germline V gene. The CDR3 region is CASSKQAGLPSADTQYF. As DNA, the CDR3 is TGTGCCAGCAGTAAACAAGCCGGGCTCCCAAGCGCAGATACGCAGTATTTT.

The table lists this clonotype with a few counts. The chain carries TRBV19 and TRBJ2-1; 8 bases fit TRBD2. This CDR3 spans 17 amino acids. The V segment lost 0 bases and the J segment 0 bases; nucleotides outside the gene matches: 4. Germline V CDR1 and CDR2: LNHDA, SQIVND (reference sequence). DNA of the CDR3: TGTGCCAGTAGTATAGATCTCCGGGGGGGCTCCTACAATGAGCAGTTCTTC. This gives the protein CASSIDLRGGSYNEQFF.

CDR3 region: CASSPQFRGEQYF. CDR3 sequence (DNA): TGTGCCAGCAGTCCCCAGTTTAGGGGCGAGCAGTACTTC. This chain links TRBV6-1 with TRBJ2-7; D might be TRBD1 (5 bases). This CDR3 has 13 residues. In germline, CDR1 is MNHNS, CDR2 SASEGT. Trimming stripped 5 bases from V and 6 bases from J, with 14 bases between.

This clonotype has only a few counts. V usage is TRBV7-9 and J usage is TRBJ2-3; D unclear. The CDR3 consists of 15 residues. Germline V gene data show CDR1 as SEHNR and CDR2 as FQNEAQ (reference sequence). V lost 5 bases and J lost 2, with 14 bases in between. CDR3 loop: CASSAASSLTDTQYF. The CDR3 coding sequence is TGTGCCAGCAGCGCGGCCTCGAGTCTCACAGATACGCAGTATTTT.

This CDR3 reads CASSSGQGFYSGGINNEQFF. The DNA for the CDR3 is TGTGCCAGCAGTTCAGGACAGGGGTTTTATTCGGGAGGAATAAACAATGAGCAGTTCTTC. The chain links TRBV28 to TRBJ2-1; 9 bases fit TRBD1. The CDR3 has 20 amino acids. J gave up 5 bases and V 4 bases, and 21 bases lay outside the gene matches. Per the germline V gene, CDR1 is MDHEN and CDR2 is SYDVKM. Filled out from reference TRBV28 and TRBJ2-1, the complete variable domain reads DVKVTQSSRYLVKRTGEKVFLECVQDMDHENMFWYRQDPGLGLRLIYFSYDVKMKEKGDIPEGYSVSREKKERFSLILESASTNQTSMYLCASSSGQGFYSGGINNEQFFGPGTRLTVL.

The chain links TRBV5-1 to TRBJ2-1; the D gene is possibly TRBD1 (6 bases). The germline CDR1 and CDR2 sequences are SGHRS and YFSETQ. The CDR3 runs to 13 residues. Trimming took off 1 base at V and 8 bases at J, with 10 bases between the two ends. The CDR3 DNA sequence: TGCGCCAGCAGCTTGACAGGGTCCCATGAGCAGTTCTTC. It yields the protein CASSLTGSHEQFF.